A single sample gave rise to the 11 T cell receptor beta chains below, sequenced in a study of metastatic and nonmetastatic thyroid tumors. Nobody among the patients had been given any treatment before thyroid surgery. TCRdb reanalyzed the PCR reads via MiXCR. This table has 25,000 to 30,000 clones, 20% to 30% appearing once. Specimen: blood. The receptors shown here come from a female donor with papillary thyroid cancer or a benign thyroid nodule (not recorded which). Some clones in this sample may be carry-over from other donors' samples.

The chain employs TRBV6-2 or TRBV6-3 and TRBJ1-5; D possibly corresponds to TRBD1 (6 bases). This CDR3 region has 19 residues. V was clipped by 2 bases and J by 0 bases, with 20 bases between them. Per germline, CDR1 MNHEY and CDR2 SVGEGT. The CDR3 DNA sequence: TGTGCCAGCAGTTACACTCCGGTACAGGGTGTGGCTAGCAATCAGCCCCAGCATTTT. Encoded protein: CASSYTPVQGVASNQPQHF.

Many counts were recorded for this clone. The chain is built from TRBV4-1 and TRBJ2-4; D is perhaps TRBD2 (5 bases). CDR1 and CDR2 from the germline V gene are MGHRA and YSYEKL. The CDR3 contains 16 residues. Trimming took 1 base from V and 3 from J, leaving 13 bases between them. This chain's CDR3 is CASSQGGTSGKNIQYF. DNA of the CDR3: TGCGCCAGCAGCCAAGGGGGTACTAGTGGCAAAAACATTCAGTACTTC.

This clone was picked up many times. The chain joins TRBV15 to TRBJ1-3, with a weak D call TRBD1 (6 bases). Germline V lookup: CDR1 LNHNV, CDR2 YYDKDF (reference sequence). V lost 1 base, J lost 0 bases, and 10 bases lay in between. The CDR3 consists of 16 residues. This CDR3 is CATSRGDRTSGNTIYF. The CDR3 DNA sequence: TGTGCCACCAGCAGAGGCGACAGGACCTCTGGAAACACCATATATTTT.

This rearrangement joins TRBV2 to TRBJ1-5; D is uncertain. The CDR3 runs 15 residues. Germline CDR1 is SNHLY and CDR2 is FYNNEI. The germline V and J ends were trimmed by 6 bases and 11 bases, with 23 bases remaining between them. The CDR3 DNA follows: TGTGCCAGCAGCCCGACATGCGTGAACGGGAAGGCCCAGCATTTT. It yields the protein CASSPTCVNGKAQHF.

This clone was picked up many times. V is TRBV9 and J is TRBJ2-1, with D unclear. Germline lookup yields CDR1 SGDLS and CDR2 YYNGEE. V gave up 3 bases and J gave up 7 bases, with 20 bases separating them. The CDR3 is made up of 16 amino acids. The CDR3: CASSASPKEVRNEQFF. The CDR3 bases are TGTGCCAGCAGCGCCTCCCCGAAAGAGGTTAGGAATGAGCAGTTCTTC. The complete variable domain, with remaining parts taken from reference TRBV9 and TRBJ2-1, reads DSGVTQTPKHLITATGQRVTLRCSPRSGDLSVYWYQQSLDQGLQFLIQYYNGEERAKGNILERFSAQQFPDLHSELNLSSLELGDSALYFCASSASPKEVRNEQFFGPGTRLTVL.

Ten or more counts support this clone. The chain uses TRBV9 and TRBJ1-5; 7 bases are shared with TRBD1. The CDR3 loop spans 15 amino acids. The germline CDR1 and CDR2 sequences are SGDLS and YYNGEE. With V trimmed by 3 bases and J by 7 bases, 10 bases remained unmatched. For the CDR3, the DNA is TGTGCCAGCAGCGGGGGAACAGGGGAGGGACAGCCCCAGCATTTT. Translated: CASSGGTGEGQPQHF. Full variable domain (rest looked up from reference TRBV9 and TRBJ1-5): DSGVTQTPKHLITATGQRVTLRCSPRSGDLSVYWYQQSLDQGLQFLIQYYNGEERAKGNILERFSAQQFPDLHSELNLSSLELGDSALYFCASSGGTGEGQPQHFGDGTRLSIL.

This clone was seen many times. The chain links TRBV7-3 to TRBJ1-1; D uncertain. Trimming shortened V by 5 bases and J by 1 base, and 11 bases separated the two germline ends. The CDR3 sequence is 14 residues long. Germline V CDR1 and CDR2: SGHTA, FQGTGA. The CDR3 nucleotides are TGTGCCAGCAGCCTTATGTCCGGGAACACTGAAGCTTTCTTT. Its protein product is CASSLMSGNTEAFF.

This clone appeared many times. The rearrangement links TRBV3-1 to TRBJ1-4; TRBD1 matches at 7 bases. Germline V CDR1 and CDR2: LGHDT, YNNKEL (reference sequence). The CDR3 consists of 15 residues. With V trimmed by 4 bases and J by 8 bases, 10 bases remained unmatched. CDR3 in DNA: TGTGCCAGCAGCCCGCTTGGGACAGTAAGAGAAAAACTGTTTTTT. Its protein product is CASSPLGTVREKLFF.

Turning to this clone: This CDR3 is also generated by other DNA sequences in the sample. This chain joins TRBV20-1 and TRBJ2-3; D unresolved. In germline, CDR1 is DFQATT, CDR2 SNEGSKA (reference sequence). This CDR3 comprises 15 residues. Between the trimmed V and J ends, which lost 3 bases and 1 base, there was a span of 14 bases. The CDR3 DNA sequence: TGCAGTGCTAGTAAGTTAGCTGGAGGCACAGATACGCAGTATTTT. This gives the protein CSASKLAGGTDTQYF.

In this sample, this clone turned up a few times. The missing conserved phenylalanine or tryptophan at the end of this CDR3 makes a read error likely. This chain connects TRBV28 to TRBJ1-2; D unclear. This CDR3 is 16 amino acids long. The V and J ends lost 3 bases and 8 bases respectively, with 22 bases between them. Germline values: CDR1 MDHEN, CDR2 SYDVKM. The DNA of the CDR3 is TGTGCCAGCAGTTTTGGGGTCGTTCGGGTGCGGGAGGGCTACACCTCC. The encoded protein is CASSFGVVRVREGYTS.

This clone was observed many times. This chain links TRBV30 with TRBJ2-1; 13 nucleotides match TRBD2. Trimming cost V 1 base and J 15 bases; bases outside gene matches: 0. The CDR3 totals 11 residues. Germline CDR1 GTSNPN, CDR2 SVGIG (reference sequence). The CDR3 spells CAWSGTSGGFF. As DNA, the CDR3 is TGTGCCTGGAGTGGGACTAGCGGGGGGTTCTTC.